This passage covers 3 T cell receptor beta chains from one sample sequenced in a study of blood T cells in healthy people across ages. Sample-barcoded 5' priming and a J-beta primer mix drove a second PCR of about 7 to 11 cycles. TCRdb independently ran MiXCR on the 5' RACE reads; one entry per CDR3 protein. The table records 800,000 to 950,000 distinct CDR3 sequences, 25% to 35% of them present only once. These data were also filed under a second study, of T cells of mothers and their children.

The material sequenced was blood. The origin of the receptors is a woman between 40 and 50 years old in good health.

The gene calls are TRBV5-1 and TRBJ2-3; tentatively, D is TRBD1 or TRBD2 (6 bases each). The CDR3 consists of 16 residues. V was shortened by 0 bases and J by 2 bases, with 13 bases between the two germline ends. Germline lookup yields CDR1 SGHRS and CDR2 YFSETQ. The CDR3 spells CASSLEMGGPTDTQYF. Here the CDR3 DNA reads TGCGCCAGCAGCTTGGAGATGGGGGGCCCCACAGATACGCAGTATTTT.

Here the CDR3 DNA reads TGTGCCAGCAGCTTACGCGGGGGGCGTCCAAGGAATGAGCAGTTCTTC. Translated, it gives CASSLRGGRPRNEQFF. The J gene is TRBJ2-1, the V gene TRBV7-9, with TRBD2 identical over 8 bases. The CDR3 has 16 amino acids. V was pared by 2 bases and J by 7 bases, with 10 bases of the junction left unmatched. Germline V CDR1 and CDR2: SEHNR, FQNEAQ (reference sequence).

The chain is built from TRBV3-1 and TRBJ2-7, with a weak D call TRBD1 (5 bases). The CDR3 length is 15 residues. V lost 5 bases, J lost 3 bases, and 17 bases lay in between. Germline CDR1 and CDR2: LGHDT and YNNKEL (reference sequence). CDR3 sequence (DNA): TGTGCCAGCAGCAGAGGTACAGGTGGTTACTACGAGCAGTACTTC. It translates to CASSRGTGGYYEQYF.